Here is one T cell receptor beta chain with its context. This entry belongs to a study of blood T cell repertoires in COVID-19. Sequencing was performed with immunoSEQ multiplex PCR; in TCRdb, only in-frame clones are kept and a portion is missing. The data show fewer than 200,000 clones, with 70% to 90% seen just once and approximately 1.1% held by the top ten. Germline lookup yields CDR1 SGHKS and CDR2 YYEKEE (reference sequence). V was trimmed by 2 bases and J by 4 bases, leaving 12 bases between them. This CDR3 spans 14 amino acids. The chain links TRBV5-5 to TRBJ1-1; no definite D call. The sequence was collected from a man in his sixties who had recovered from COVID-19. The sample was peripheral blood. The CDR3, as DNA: TGTGCCAGCAGCTTCGGGTCGGGAGGCACTGAAGCTTTCTTT. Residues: CASSFGSGGTEAFF. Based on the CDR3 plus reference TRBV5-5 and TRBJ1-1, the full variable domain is DAGVTQSPTHLIKTRGQQVTLRCSPISGHKSVSWYQQVLGQGPQFIFQYYEKEERGRGNFPDRFSARQFPNYSSELNVNALLLGDSALYLCASSFGSGGTEAFFGQGTRLTVV.